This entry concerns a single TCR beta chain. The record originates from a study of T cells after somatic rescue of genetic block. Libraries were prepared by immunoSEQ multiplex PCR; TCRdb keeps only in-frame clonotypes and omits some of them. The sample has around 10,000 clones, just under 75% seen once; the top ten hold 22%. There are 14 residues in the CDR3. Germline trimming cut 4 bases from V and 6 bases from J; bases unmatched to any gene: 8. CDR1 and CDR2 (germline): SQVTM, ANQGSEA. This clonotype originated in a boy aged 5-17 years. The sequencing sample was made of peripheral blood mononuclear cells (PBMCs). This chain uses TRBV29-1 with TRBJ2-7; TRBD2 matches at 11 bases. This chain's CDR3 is CSVGASGRLSEQYF. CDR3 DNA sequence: TGCAGCGTTGGAGCTAGCGGGAGGCTTAGCGAGCAGTACTTC.